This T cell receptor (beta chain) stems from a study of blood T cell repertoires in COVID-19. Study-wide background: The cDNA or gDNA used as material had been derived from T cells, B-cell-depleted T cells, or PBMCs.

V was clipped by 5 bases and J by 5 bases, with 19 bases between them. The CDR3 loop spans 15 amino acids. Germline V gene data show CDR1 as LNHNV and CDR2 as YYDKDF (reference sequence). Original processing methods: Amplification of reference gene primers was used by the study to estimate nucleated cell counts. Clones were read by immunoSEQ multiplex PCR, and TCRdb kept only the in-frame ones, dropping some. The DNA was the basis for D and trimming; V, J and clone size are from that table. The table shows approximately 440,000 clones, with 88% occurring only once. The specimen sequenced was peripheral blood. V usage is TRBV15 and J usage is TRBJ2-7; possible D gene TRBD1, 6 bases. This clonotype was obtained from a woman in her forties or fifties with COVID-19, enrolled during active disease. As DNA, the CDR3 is TGTGCCACCAGCCAACAGGGTCTAGTACCTAACGAGCAGTACTTC. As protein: CATSQQGLVPNEQYF.